The rows below give T cell receptor beta chains drawn from one sample of a study of blood T cell repertoires in COVID-19. Using immunoSEQ multiplex PCR, the repertoire was profiled, and TCRdb retains in-frame clones only, with some absent. The sample contains hundreds of thousands of clones, 65% to 90% of which appear only once. The sequencing input was PBMCs or T cells enriched from blood (not recorded which). These receptors all stem from a man aged 40-49 years who had recovered from COVID-19. The CDR3 runs from the conserved cysteine through the conserved F or W. Fields, in order: CDR3 DNA, CDR3 protein, clone size, J gene, V gene, D gene. A D gene is named only where the DNA matches it firmly. Some rows have no size entry. The others give once, few or many, or a class for an expanded clone.

TGTGCCTGGAAGGGACAGGGGGAAAATTCACCCCTCCACTTT | CAWKGQGENSPLHF | - | TRBJ1-6 | TRBV30 | TRBD1
TGTGCCAGCAGTGAGGAGGGGCGAGACAATGAGCAGTTCTTC | CASSEEGRDNEQFF | - | TRBJ2-1 | TRBV6-4 | -
TGTGCCAGCAGCTTGACTAGCGGGGGCCCCCACGAGCAGTACTTC | CASSLTSGGPHEQYF | - | TRBJ2-7 | TRBV7-2 | TRBD2
TGTGCCAGCAGTTTATTGCAGGGTCTGACATCACCCCTCCACTTT | CASSLLQGLTSPLHF | - | TRBJ1-6 | TRBV28 | -
TGTGCCAGCAGCGCGGACAGGGGGCTTAACACCGGGGAGCTGTTTTTT | CASSADRGLNTGELFF | - | TRBJ2-2 | TRBV9 | TRBD1
TGTGCCTGGAGTGCGGGTCTAGCGGGGGTTACGCAGTATTTT | CAWSAGLAGVTQYF | - | TRBJ2-3 | TRBV30 | TRBD2
TGTGCCAGCAGCTTACTCTTTACAGGGGACAATGAGCAGTTCTTC | CASSLLFTGDNEQFF | - | TRBJ2-1 | TRBV7-2 | TRBD1
TGTGCCAGCAGCCAAGATAACAGCGGGACCACCTACGAGCAGTACTTC | CASSQDNSGTTYEQYF | - | TRBJ2-7 | TRBV4-2 | TRBD2
TGTGCCAGCAGCGTGGGACAGCCGATCTACGAGCAGTACTTC | CASSVGQPIYEQYF | - | TRBJ2-7 | TRBV5-4 | TRBD1
TGTGCGGGAGGGCGGGCCACCTACAATGAGCAGTTCTTC | CAGGRATYNEQFF | - | TRBJ2-1 | TRBV2 | TRBD2
TGTGCCAGCAGCGCGAGGGGGGGCGGAGACGAGCAGTACTTC | CASSARGGGDEQYF | once | TRBJ2-7 | TRBV9 | -
TGTGCCAGTAGTCGGTTGAGGGGGCCCCAAGAGACCCAGTACTTC | CASSRLRGPQETQYF | many | TRBJ2-5 | TRBV19 | TRBD1
TGTGCCAGCAGCCCCAACCACATACAGGGGGGCTACGAGCAGTACTTC | CASSPNHIQGGYEQYF | - | TRBJ2-7 | TRBV5-5 | TRBD1
TGTGCCAGCAGCCCACGGGAAGGGGGTCAAGATACGCAGTATTTT | CASSPREGGQDTQYF | - | TRBJ2-3 | TRBV5-4 | -
TGTGCCAGCAGCTTAGATGGACAGACCACCGGGGAGCTGTTTTTT | CASSLDGQTTGELFF | - | TRBJ2-2 | TRBV7-8 | -
TGTGCCAGTAGTAGGACAGCCGCTCGCAATGAGCAGTTCTTC | CASSRTAARNEQFF | - | TRBJ2-1 | TRBV19 | -
TGTGCCAGCAGTCCCCGGGGTAATTCACCCCTCCACTTT | CASSPRGNSPLHF | - | TRBJ1-6 | TRBV27 | -
TGTGCCAGCAGCGTCGCCGGGACAGGGGGTGAAAAACTGTTTTTT | CASSVAGTGGEKLFF | - | TRBJ1-4 | TRBV9 | TRBD1
TGTGCCAGCTCACCACGACAGGGAAATCGCTACGAGCAGTACTTC | CASSPRQGNRYEQYF | - | TRBJ2-7 | TRBV18 | TRBD1
TGTGCCAGCAGCCAAGATCGGGATAGCGGGAGTCCCATTGACATTCAGTACTTC | CASSQDRDSGSPIDIQYF | - | TRBJ2-4 | TRBV3-1/TRBV3-2 | TRBD2
TGTGCCAGCAGCTTGGGAGGGTCGGGCAATCAGCCCCAGCATTTT | CASSLGGSGNQPQHF | few | TRBJ1-5 | TRBV5-5 | -
TGTGCCAGCAGCTGGACCGGGACTAGCGGCTACAATGAGCAGTTCTTC | CASSWTGTSGYNEQFF | - | TRBJ2-1 | TRBV7-2 | TRBD2
TGTGCCAGCTCCCCCCGGACTAGCGGGGGGATCACAGATACGCAGTATTTT | CASSPRTSGGITDTQYF | - | TRBJ2-3 | TRBV18 | TRBD2
TGTGCCAGCAGCAAATCGGGAAACACTGAAGCTTTCTTT | CASSKSGNTEAFF | - | TRBJ1-1 | TRBV21-1 | -
TGCGCCAGCAGCCAAGGCGGCTTTCCTAAGCCGGACGAGCAGTACTTC | CASSQGGFPKPDEQYF | - | TRBJ2-7 | TRBV4-1 | -
TGTGCCAGCAGCTTGAGTTGGACAGGGGTCCGAAGTTACAATGAGCAGTTCTTC | CASSLSWTGVRSYNEQFF | once | TRBJ2-1 | TRBV5-4 | TRBD1
TGTGCCAGCAGCTCACCGGGACAGGGACAATACGAGCAGTACTTC | CASSSPGQGQYEQYF | - | TRBJ2-7 | TRBV6-5 | TRBD1
TGTGCCAGCAGCCCCTTAGCGGGATCATTGAACACCGGGGAGCTGTTTTTT | CASSPLAGSLNTGELFF | - | TRBJ2-2 | TRBV3-1/TRBV3-2 | TRBD2
TGTGCCAGCAGTTTATCGGCAGGGGGCTGGGAAAAACTGTTTTTT | CASSLSAGGWEKLFF | - | TRBJ1-4 | TRBV28 | TRBD1
TGTGCCAGCAGCGTGACAGTGAACACTGAAGCTTTCTTT | CASSVTVNTEAFF | few | TRBJ1-1 | TRBV9 | -
TGTGCCAGTAGTAGCGGGACGGGATTGGGTGACTATGGCTACACCTTC | CASSSGTGLGDYGYTF | - | TRBJ1-2 | TRBV19 | -
TGTGCCAGCAGGCCCCTATACTATGGCTACACCTTC | CASRPLYYGYTF | - | TRBJ1-2 | TRBV28 | -
TGTGCCAGCAGACTCGACCGGAGTCCTAATTCACCCCTCCACTTT | CASRLDRSPNSPLHF | - | TRBJ1-6 | TRBV7-2 | -
TGTGCCAGCACCCGGGACAGGGGGCAATACGAGCAGTACTTC | CASTRDRGQYEQYF | - | TRBJ2-7 | TRBV6-5 | TRBD1
TGTGCCAGCAGCCTTCCCGCGACAGGGGAGCAGTTCTTC | CASSLPATGEQFF | - | TRBJ2-1 | TRBV6-2/TRBV6-3 | TRBD1
TGCAGTGCCCCCAGGGGGGAGACCCAGTACTTC | CSAPRGETQYF | - | TRBJ2-5 | TRBV20-1 | TRBD1
TGTGCCAGTAGTATACCGGGACAGGGGGGAAATGAGCAGTTCTTC | CASSIPGQGGNEQFF | - | TRBJ2-1 | TRBV19 | TRBD1
TGTGCGTCCAGGGGGCAGAGAAACACCATATATTTT | CASRGQRNTIYF | - | TRBJ1-3 | TRBV11-3 | TRBD1
TGCGCCAGCAGCCAAGATCACCCTACTCGGGATGGCTACACCTTC | CASSQDHPTRDGYTF | - | TRBJ1-2 | TRBV4-1 | -
TGTGCCAGCTCCCCCCTCGGGACTGCTAGTTTAAAAGGGGGCTACACCTTC | CASSPLGTASLKGGYTF | - | TRBJ1-2 | TRBV18 | -
TGTGCCAGCAGTGAAATTGAGGGGGCAAATTCACCCCTCCACTTT | CASSEIEGANSPLHF | few | TRBJ1-6 | TRBV25-1 | TRBD1
TGCAGCGTTGAAGCAATGGGGGGGTCGCAGTTCTTC | CSVEAMGGSQFF | - | TRBJ2-1 | TRBV29-1 | TRBD2
TGTGCCAGCAGCCCCGGGACAGGGGAAGGTTTCTATGGCTACACCTTC | CASSPGTGEGFYGYTF | - | TRBJ1-2 | TRBV5-6 | TRBD1
TGTGCCAGCAGCTCAGCAGCGTCCCTTCCTAACTATGGCTACACCTTC | CASSSAASLPNYGYTF | - | TRBJ1-2 | TRBV5-6 | -
TGTGCCAGCAGTTGGTCGGTCAAAAACATTCAGTACTTC | CASSWSVKNIQYF | once | TRBJ2-4 | TRBV12-3/TRBV12-4 | -
TGTGCCAGCAGTCCGACTACAGGGGGCGATGAGCAGTTCTTC | CASSPTTGGDEQFF | once | TRBJ2-1 | TRBV27 | TRBD1
TGCGCCAGCAGCTTGGCCTCGAGAACGCGCGACTATGGCTACACCTTC | CASSLASRTRDYGYTF | - | TRBJ1-2 | TRBV5-1 | -
TGCGCCAGCAGCCAAGGCGGCAGGGGGCTTGTCGCAACTAATGAAAAACTGTTTTTT | CASSQGGRGLVATNEKLFF | - | TRBJ1-4 | TRBV4-3 | TRBD1
TGTGCCAGCAGCCTGCCCGGTCTTGGCTACACCTTC | CASSLPGLGYTF | - | TRBJ1-2 | TRBV7-3 | -
TGTGCCAGCAGCCCCCGCGTACTACACAATCAGCCCCAGCATTTT | CASSPRVLHNQPQHF | - | TRBJ1-5 | TRBV6-2/TRBV6-3 | -
TGTGCCAGTAGTATAGGAGTGACTAGCGGGAGCTCCGAGCAGTACTTC | CASSIGVTSGSSEQYF | - | TRBJ2-7 | TRBV19 | TRBD2
TGTGCCAGCAGCCCCACAATAAAGAACACCGGGGAGCTGTTTTTT | CASSPTIKNTGELFF | - | TRBJ2-2 | TRBV27 | -
TGCGCCAGCAGCTTGGGGGGGGATACCCTGGATACGCAGTATTTT | CASSLGGDTLDTQYF | - | TRBJ2-3 | TRBV5-1 | -